Below, 22 T cell receptor beta chains from the same sample are listed, as sequenced in a study of hypomethylating agent response in myelodysplastic syndrome. Clones were sequenced by immunoSEQ multiplex PCR, and TCRdb holds only the in-frame ones, with some missing. The sample lists a few thousand clones, more than 80% occurring once. The sequences come from bone marrow, collected before or after starting hypomethylating agent treatment for myelodysplastic syndrome (not recorded which). The receptor source for this set is a human donor with myelodysplastic syndrome.

The chain links TRBV7-7 to TRBJ1-3; D remains ambiguous. Between the trimmed V and J ends, which lost 3 bases and 0 bases, there was a span of 3 bases. The CDR3 covers 13 residues. From germline, CDR1 is SSHAT and CDR2 FNYEAQ (reference sequence). For the CDR3, the DNA is TGTGCCAGCAGCTTGGACTCTGGAAACACCATATATTTT. Its protein is CASSLDSGNTIYF. Looking up the rest from reference TRBV7-7 and TRBJ1-3 gives the full variable domain: GAGVSQSPRYKVTKRGQDVTLRCDPISSHATLYWYQQALGQGPEFLTYFNYEAQPDKSGLPSDRFSAERPEGSISTLTIQRTEQRDSAMYRCASSLDSGNTIYFGEGSWLTVV.

The V call is TRBV4-1, the J call TRBJ1-4; D is perhaps TRBD1 (5 bases). The CDR3 consists of 17 residues. The germline V gene has CDR1 MGHRA and CDR2 YSYEKL. The ends were cut back, 0 bases at V and 0 bases at J, with 11 bases in the middle. As DNA, the CDR3 is TGCGCCAGCAGCCAAGATGAGAGGGGAGCAACTAATGAAAAACTGTTTTTT. It yields the protein CASSQDERGATNEKLFF.

The chain has TRBV30 and TRBJ2-7, with 8 bases identical to TRBD2. Looked up from germline, CDR1 is GTSNPN and CDR2 is SVGIG (reference sequence). V dropped 5 bases and J dropped 1; count of bases not matched to a gene: 7. The CDR3 is 14 amino acids. The CDR3, as DNA: TGTGCCTGGGAGGCCCGGGAGGGGTCCTACGAGCAGTACTTC. This codes for CAWEAREGSYEQYF.

The gene calls are TRBV7-2 and TRBJ1-2; D is possibly TRBD1 (5 bases). Germline values: CDR1 SGHTA, CDR2 FQGNSA. Between the trimmed V and J ends, which lost 2 bases and 8 bases, there was a span of 12 bases. The CDR3 is 13 amino acids. The CDR3 sequence is CASSLWGGNGYTF. CDR3 DNA sequence: TGTGCCAGCAGCTTATGGGGGGGAAACGGCTACACCTTC.

The table lists this clone with a few counts. The chain uses TRBV30 and TRBJ2-7; D might be TRBD1 (6 bases). V was trimmed by 4 bases and J by 3 bases, leaving 10 bases between them. Germline V gene lookup returns CDR1 GTSNPN and CDR2 SVGIG (reference sequence). The CDR3 sequence is 12 residues long. The CDR3 DNA sequence: TGTGCCTGGAACCGGGACATCTACGAGCAGTACTTC. Its protein is CAWNRDIYEQYF.

By share of the sample, this clone is large. V and J are TRBV11-3 and TRBJ2-3; no firm D call. The CDR3 totals 12 residues. The V end lost 2 bases, the J end lost 6 bases, and 6 bases lay between the germline ends. CDR1 is SGHNT and CDR2 is YENEEA in the germline V gene. CDR3 in DNA: TGTGCCAGCAGCTTACAAGGGGATACGCAGTATTTT. This codes for CASSLQGDTQYF.

The rearrangement links TRBV29-1 to TRBJ1-2; possible D gene TRBD1, 6 bases. V shed 3 bases and J shed 4 bases, with 15 bases lying between them. This CDR3 has 14 residues. Germline CDR1 SQVTM, CDR2 ANQGSEA. CDR3 residues: CSVDQGRGPYGYTF. The CDR3 DNA reads as TGCAGCGTTGACCAGGGCAGGGGTCCCTATGGCTACACCTTC. Full variable domain (outside the CDR3, taken from reference TRBV29-1 and TRBJ1-2): SAVISQKPSRDICQRGTSLTIQCQVDSQVTMMFWYRQQPGQSLTLIATANQGSEATYESGFVIDKFPISRPNLTFSTLTVSNMSPEDSSIYLCSVDQGRGPYGYTFGSGTRLTVV.

The chain employs TRBV6-5 and TRBJ2-1; D is ambiguous. The germline gives CDR1 MNHEY, CDR2 SVGAGI. Deletions cut 0 bases from V and 9 bases from J, with 6 bases between. The CDR3 has 12 amino acids. The CDR3 nucleotides read TGTGCCAGCAGTTACTCCGGTGTTGAGCAGTTCTTC. This encodes CASSYSGVEQFF.

The J gene is TRBJ2-7, the V gene TRBV9; perhaps TRBD1 as D (6 bases). With 4 bases removed from V and 2 bases from J, the gap between germline ends came to 10 bases. Germline assignment: CDR1 SGDLS and CDR2 YYNGEE. This CDR3 is 13 amino acids long. The CDR3 DNA follows: TGTGCCAGCAGCAAAGGGACAACCTACGAGCAGTACTTC. Translation gives CASSKGTTYEQYF.

The count of this clone is one. The chain employs TRBV7-8 and TRBJ1-1; TRBD1 agrees at 8 bases. V dropped 5 bases and J dropped 9; count of bases not matched to a gene: 8. CDR3 length: 13 residues. The germline gives CDR1 SGHVS, CDR2 FQNEAQ. The CDR3 DNA reads TGTGCCAGCAGCATCGGACAGGGCAAAAAAGCTTTCTTT. This codes for CASSIGQGKKAFF. Full variable domain (rest looked up from reference TRBV7-8 and TRBJ1-1): GAGVSQSPRYKVAKRGQDVALRCDPISGHVSLFWYQQALGQGPEFLTYFQNEAQLDKSGLPSDRFFAERPEGSVSTLKIQRTQQEDSAVYLCASSIGQGKKAFFGQGTRLTVV.

V gene TRBV5-4 combines with J gene TRBJ1-1; no firm D call. This CDR3 comprises 13 residues. V lost 1 base and J 3 bases, leaving 7 bases between the germline ends. Germline CDR1 is SGHNT and CDR2 is YYREEE (reference sequence). The CDR3 is CASSLPMDTEAFF. The CDR3 nucleotides are TGTGCCAGCAGCTTGCCCATGGACACTGAAGCTTTCTTT.

This clone turned up a few times. V and J are TRBV4-1 and TRBJ2-2; D possibly corresponds to TRBD2 (7 bases). Germline CDR1 is MGHRA and CDR2 is YSYEKL. V gave up 3 bases and J gave up 3 bases, with 11 bases separating them. The CDR3 consists of 15 residues. The CDR3 spells CASSQGRGDTGELFF. The CDR3 DNA is TGCGCCAGCAGCCAGGGGAGGGGGGACACCGGGGAGCTGTTTTTT.

The chain uses TRBV9 and TRBJ2-5, with D possibly TRBD2 on 6 matching bases. Trimming pared 3 bases from V and 5 bases from J, leaving 11 bases between. Germline CDR1 reads SGDLS; CDR2 reads YYNGEE. The CDR3 loop spans 13 amino acids. The CDR3 sequence is CASSAGGSETQYF. CDR3 in DNA: TGTGCCAGCAGCGCTGGGGGGAGTGAGACCCAGTACTTC.

This chain uses TRBV5-1 with TRBJ2-1; TRBD1 or TRBD2 may be the D gene (5 bases each). V gave up 4 bases and J gave up 10 bases, with 18 bases separating them. This CDR3 spans 14 amino acids. Germline V CDR1 and CDR2: SGHRS, YFSETQ. The CDR3 spells CASSPGPGWSEQFF. The CDR3 DNA reads as TGCGCCAGCAGCCCGGGACCCGGTTGGAGCGAGCAGTTCTTC.

This clone was picked up a small number of times. J is TRBJ2-7 and V is TRBV7-9; TRBD1 is a possible D gene (6 bases). The length of the CDR3 is 16 residues. V was shortened by 4 bases and J by 5 bases, with 21 bases between the two germline ends. Germline assignment: CDR1 SEHNR and CDR2 FQNEAQ (reference sequence). CDR3 residues: CASSSNPTKTGDEQYF. The CDR3 nucleotides are TGTGCCAGCAGCTCCAATCCGACGAAGACAGGTGACGAGCAGTACTTC.

The chain joins TRBV9 to TRBJ1-1, with 10 bases lining up with TRBD1. The CDR3 runs 17 residues. Germline trimming cut 4 bases from V and 4 bases from J; bases unmatched to any gene: 13. Germline V gives CDR1 SGDLS, CDR2 YYNGEE. The CDR3 here is CASSFPPGTGAVTEAFF. Here the CDR3 DNA reads TGTGCCAGCAGCTTCCCCCCCGGGACAGGGGCTGTCACTGAAGCTTTCTTT.

J is TRBJ2-3 and V is TRBV27; 15 bases line up with TRBD2. The CDR3 is 18 residues long. J lost 1 base, V lost 5 bases, and 7 bases had no gene match. Germline CDR1 and CDR2: MNHEY and SMNVEV (reference sequence). The CDR3 here is CASSAVGLAGGGTDTQYF. CDR3 nucleotide sequence: TGTGCCAGCAGTGCCGTGGGACTAGCGGGGGGAGGCACAGATACGCAGTATTTT.

This chain links TRBV5-4 with TRBJ2-2; tentatively, D is TRBD1 (6 bases). Trimming took off 2 bases at V and 0 bases at J, with 8 bases between the two ends. Germline loops: CDR1 SGHNT, CDR2 YYREEE (reference sequence). CDR3 length: 15 residues. The CDR3 nucleotides read TGTGCCAGCAGCTTAGGGACATCGAACACCGGGGAGCTGTTTTTT. It translates to CASSLGTSNTGELFF.

The genes are TRBV4-1 and TRBJ2-2; D is possibly TRBD1 (6 bases). This CDR3 contains 15 residues. Germline V gene data show CDR1 as MGHRA and CDR2 as YSYEKL. Trimming stripped 2 bases from V and 4 bases from J, with 11 bases between. CDR3: CASSQSGQITGELFF. CDR3 bases: TGCGCCAGCAGCCAATCGGGACAAATCACCGGGGAGCTGTTTTTT.

The chain couples TRBV5-1 to TRBJ2-7; unclear D gene. This CDR3 has 14 amino acids. Germline CDR1 is SGHRS and CDR2 is YFSETQ. Trimming shortened V by 2 bases and J by 1 base, and 10 bases separated the two germline ends. DNA for the CDR3: TGCGCCAGCAGCTTTAGTGGGGTTTCCTACGAGCAGTACTTC. As protein: CASSFSGVSYEQYF. The full variable domain, in which reference TRBV5-1 and TRBJ2-7 provide the parts outside the CDR3, is KAGVTQTPRYLIKTRGQQVTLSCSPISGHRSVSWYQQTPGQGLQFLFEYFSETQRNKGNFPGRFSGRQFSNSRSEMNVSTLELGDSALYLCASSFSGVSYEQYFGPGTRLTVT.

This chain links TRBV4-1 with TRBJ2-2, with 9 bases identical to TRBD1. V shed 1 base and J 7 bases; nucleotides not matched to a gene: 4. This CDR3 spans 15 amino acids. Germline-derived CDR1 and CDR2 are MGHRA and YSYEKL. DNA for the CDR3: TGCGCCAGCAGCCAAGGGGACAGGGAGAGCGGGGAGCTGTTTTTT. This codes for CASSQGDRESGELFF.

The V gene is TRBV7-8, the J gene TRBJ1-5, with a possible D match to TRBD1 (6 bases). The CDR3 spans 15 residues. Germline V gene sequence: CDR1 SGHVS, CDR2 FQNEAQ. Deletions cut 3 bases from V and 1 base from J, with 10 bases between. The DNA of the CDR3 is TGTGCCAGCAGCTTGGCAGGGGAGAGCAATCAGCCCCAGCATTTT. Translation: CASSLAGESNQPQHF.